This T cell receptor (beta chain) was profiled in a study of OX40 agonist ivuxolimab in advanced cancers. This CDR3 contains 16 residues. Per germline, CDR1 SEHNR and CDR2 FQNEAQ (reference sequence). The V segment lost 4 bases and the J segment 2 bases; nucleotides outside the gene matches: 6. Assay: immunoSEQ multiplex PCR; the TCRdb copy retains only in-frame clones and omits some. The sample holds some 66,000 clones; 85% are singletons and the top ten take approximately 0.78%. This chain links TRBV7-9 with TRBJ2-3, with 10 bases that match TRBD2. The receptor was derived from an adult with an advanced solid tumor such as melanoma, head and neck, liver or kidney cancer. The sequences come from CD4+ or CD8+ T cells sorted from blood, collected in a trial of the OX40 agonist ivuxolimab. DNA of the CDR3: TGTGCCAGCAGCTCTAGTAGCGGGAGGCTCACAGATACGCAGTATTTT. This gives the protein CASSSSSGRLTDTQYF.